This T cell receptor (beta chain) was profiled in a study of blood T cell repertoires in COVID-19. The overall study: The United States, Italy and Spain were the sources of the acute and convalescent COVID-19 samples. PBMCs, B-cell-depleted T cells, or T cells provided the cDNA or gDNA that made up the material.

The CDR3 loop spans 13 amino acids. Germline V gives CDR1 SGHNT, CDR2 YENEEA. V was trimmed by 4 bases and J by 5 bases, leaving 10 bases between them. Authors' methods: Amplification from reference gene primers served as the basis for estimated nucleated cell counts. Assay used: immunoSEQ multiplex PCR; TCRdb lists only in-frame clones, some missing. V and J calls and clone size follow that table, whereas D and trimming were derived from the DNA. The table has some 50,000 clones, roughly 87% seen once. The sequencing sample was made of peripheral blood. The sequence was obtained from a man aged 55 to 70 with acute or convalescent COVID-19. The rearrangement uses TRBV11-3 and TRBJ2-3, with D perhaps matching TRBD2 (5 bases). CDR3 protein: CASSSAGIDTQYF. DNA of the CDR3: TGTGCCAGCAGCTCCGCCGGGATAGATACGCAGTATTTT.